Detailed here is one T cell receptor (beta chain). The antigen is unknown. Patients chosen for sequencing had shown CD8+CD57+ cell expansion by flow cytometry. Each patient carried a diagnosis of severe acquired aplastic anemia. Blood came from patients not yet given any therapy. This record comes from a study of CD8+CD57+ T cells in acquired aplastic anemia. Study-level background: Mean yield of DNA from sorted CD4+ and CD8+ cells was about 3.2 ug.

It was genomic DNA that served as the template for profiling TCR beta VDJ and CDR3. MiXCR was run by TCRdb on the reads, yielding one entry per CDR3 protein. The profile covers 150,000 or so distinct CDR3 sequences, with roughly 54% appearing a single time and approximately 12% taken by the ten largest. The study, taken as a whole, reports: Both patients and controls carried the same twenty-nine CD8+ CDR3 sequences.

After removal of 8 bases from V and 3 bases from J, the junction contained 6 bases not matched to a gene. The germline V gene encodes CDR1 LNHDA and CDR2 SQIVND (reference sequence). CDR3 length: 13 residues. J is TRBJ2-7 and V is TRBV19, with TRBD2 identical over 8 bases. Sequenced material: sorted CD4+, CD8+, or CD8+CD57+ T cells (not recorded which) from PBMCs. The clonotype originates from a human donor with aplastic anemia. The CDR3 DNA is TGTGCCAGTTCCAGCGGGGGCTTCTACGAGCAGTACTTC. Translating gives CASSSGGFYEQYF.